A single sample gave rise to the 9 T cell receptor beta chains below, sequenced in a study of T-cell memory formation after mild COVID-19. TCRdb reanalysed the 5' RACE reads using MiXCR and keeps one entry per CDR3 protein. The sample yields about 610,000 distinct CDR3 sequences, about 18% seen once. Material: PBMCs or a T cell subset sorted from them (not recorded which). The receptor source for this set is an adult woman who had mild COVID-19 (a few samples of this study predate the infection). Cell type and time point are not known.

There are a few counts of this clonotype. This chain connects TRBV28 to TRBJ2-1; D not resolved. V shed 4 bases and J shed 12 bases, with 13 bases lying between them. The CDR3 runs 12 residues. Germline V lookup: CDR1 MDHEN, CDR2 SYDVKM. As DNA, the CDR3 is TGTGCCAGCAGTTCCTCTACCCACGCGCAGTTCTTC. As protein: CASSSSTHAQFF.

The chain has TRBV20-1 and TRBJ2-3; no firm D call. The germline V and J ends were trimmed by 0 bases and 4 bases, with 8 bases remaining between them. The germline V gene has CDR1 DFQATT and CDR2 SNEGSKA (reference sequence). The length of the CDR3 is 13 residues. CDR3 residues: CSAREVGPDTQYF. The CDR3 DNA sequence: TGCAGTGCTAGAGAGGTTGGACCAGATACGCAGTATTTT.

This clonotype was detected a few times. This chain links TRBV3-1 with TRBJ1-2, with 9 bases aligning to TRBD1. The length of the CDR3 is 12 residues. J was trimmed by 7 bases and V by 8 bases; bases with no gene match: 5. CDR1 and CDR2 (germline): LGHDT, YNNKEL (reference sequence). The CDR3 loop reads CASEGQGGGYTF. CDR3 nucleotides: TGTGCCAGCGAGGGACAGGGTGGTGGCTACACCTTC.

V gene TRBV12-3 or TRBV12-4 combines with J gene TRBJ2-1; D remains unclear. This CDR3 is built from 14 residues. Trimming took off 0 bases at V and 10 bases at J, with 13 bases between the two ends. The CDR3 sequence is CASSLAFTQAEQFF. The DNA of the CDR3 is TGTGCCAGCAGTTTAGCCTTTACTCAGGCCGAGCAGTTCTTC.

The chain's CDR3 is CASSEGTGWDTGELFF. DNA of the CDR3: TGTGCCAGCAGTGAGGGTACAGGTTGGGACACCGGGGAGCTGTTTTTT. J is TRBJ2-2 and V is TRBV2, with D perhaps matching TRBD1 (5 bases). Trimming removed 3 bases at V and 3 bases at J, with 14 bases between. There are 16 residues in the CDR3. Germline CDR1 is SNHLY and CDR2 is FYNNEI.

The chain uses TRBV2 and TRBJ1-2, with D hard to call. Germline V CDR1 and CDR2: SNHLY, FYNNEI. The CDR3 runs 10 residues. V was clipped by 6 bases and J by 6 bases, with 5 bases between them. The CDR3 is CASRLHGYTF. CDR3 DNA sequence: TGTGCCAGCAGATTACATGGCTACACCTTC. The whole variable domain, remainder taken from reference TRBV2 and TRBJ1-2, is EPEVTQTPSHQVTQMGQEVILRCVPISNHLYFYWYRQILGQKVEFLVSFYNNEISEKSEIFDDQFSVERPDGSNFTLKIRSTKLEDSAMYFCASRLHGYTFGSGTRLTVV.

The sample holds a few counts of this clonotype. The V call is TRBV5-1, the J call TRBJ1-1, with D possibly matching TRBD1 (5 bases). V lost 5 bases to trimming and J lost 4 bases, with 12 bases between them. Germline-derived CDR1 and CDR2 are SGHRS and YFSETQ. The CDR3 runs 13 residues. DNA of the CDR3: TGCGCCAGCAGGACAGAAAAGGGCACTGAAGCTTTCTTT. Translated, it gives CASRTEKGTEAFF.

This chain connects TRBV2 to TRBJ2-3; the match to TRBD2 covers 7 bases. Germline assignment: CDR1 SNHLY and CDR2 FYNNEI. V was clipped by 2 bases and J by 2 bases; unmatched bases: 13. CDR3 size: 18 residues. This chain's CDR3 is CASSEQLASLLTTDTQYF. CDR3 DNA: TGTGCCAGCAGTGAACAACTAGCGAGCCTCCTCACCACAGATACGCAGTATTTT. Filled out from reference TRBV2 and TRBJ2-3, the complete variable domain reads EPEVTQTPSHQVTQMGQEVILRCVPISNHLYFYWYRQILGQKVEFLVSFYNNEISEKSEIFDDQFSVERPDGSNFTLKIRSTKLEDSAMYFCASSEQLASLLTTDTQYFGPGTRLTVL.

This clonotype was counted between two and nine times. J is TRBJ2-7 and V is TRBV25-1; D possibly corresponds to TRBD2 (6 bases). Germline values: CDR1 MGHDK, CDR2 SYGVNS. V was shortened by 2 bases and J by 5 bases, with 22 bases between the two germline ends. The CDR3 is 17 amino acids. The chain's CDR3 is CASSEGRLRGRDHEQYF. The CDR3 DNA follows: TGTGCCAGCAGTGAAGGCCGACTTCGCGGGCGGGACCACGAGCAGTACTTC.